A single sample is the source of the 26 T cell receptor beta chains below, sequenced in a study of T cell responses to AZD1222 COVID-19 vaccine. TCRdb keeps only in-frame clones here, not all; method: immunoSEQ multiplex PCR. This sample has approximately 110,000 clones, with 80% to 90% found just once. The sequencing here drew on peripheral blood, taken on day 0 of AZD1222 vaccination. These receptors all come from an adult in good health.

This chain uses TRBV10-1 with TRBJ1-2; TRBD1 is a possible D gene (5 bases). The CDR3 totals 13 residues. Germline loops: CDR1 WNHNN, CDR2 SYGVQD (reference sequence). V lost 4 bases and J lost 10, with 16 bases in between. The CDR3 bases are TGCGCCAGCAGTGGGGACCTGCGTGGCCCCTACACCTTC. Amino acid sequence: CASSGDLRGPYTF.

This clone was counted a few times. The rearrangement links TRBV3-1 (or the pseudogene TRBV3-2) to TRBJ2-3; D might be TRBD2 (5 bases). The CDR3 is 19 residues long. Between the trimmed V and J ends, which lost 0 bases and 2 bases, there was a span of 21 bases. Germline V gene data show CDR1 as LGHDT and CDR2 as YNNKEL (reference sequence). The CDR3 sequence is CASSQDKLGPPGFTDTQYF. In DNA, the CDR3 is TGTGCCAGCAGCCAAGATAAGCTCGGCCCCCCGGGATTCACAGATACGCAGTATTTT.

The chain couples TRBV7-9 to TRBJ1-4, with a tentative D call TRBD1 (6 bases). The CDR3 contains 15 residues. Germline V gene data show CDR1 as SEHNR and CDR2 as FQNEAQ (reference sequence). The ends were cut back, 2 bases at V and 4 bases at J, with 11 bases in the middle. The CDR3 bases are TGTGCCAGCAGCTTAAAGGGGGGGCATAATGAAAAACTGTTTTTT. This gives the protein CASSLKGGHNEKLFF.

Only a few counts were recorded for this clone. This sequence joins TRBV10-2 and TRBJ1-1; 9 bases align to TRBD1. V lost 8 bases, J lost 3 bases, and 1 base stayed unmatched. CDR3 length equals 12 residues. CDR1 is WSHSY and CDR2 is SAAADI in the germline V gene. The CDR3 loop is CASWTGDTEAFF. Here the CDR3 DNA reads TGCGCCAGCTGGACAGGGGACACTGAAGCTTTCTTT.

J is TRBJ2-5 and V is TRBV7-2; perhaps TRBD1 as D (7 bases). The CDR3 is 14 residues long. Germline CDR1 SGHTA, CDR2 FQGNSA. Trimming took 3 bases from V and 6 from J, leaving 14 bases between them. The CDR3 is CASSLVEGAKTQYF. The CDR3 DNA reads TGTGCCAGCAGCTTGGTGGAGGGGGCCAAGACCCAGTACTTC.

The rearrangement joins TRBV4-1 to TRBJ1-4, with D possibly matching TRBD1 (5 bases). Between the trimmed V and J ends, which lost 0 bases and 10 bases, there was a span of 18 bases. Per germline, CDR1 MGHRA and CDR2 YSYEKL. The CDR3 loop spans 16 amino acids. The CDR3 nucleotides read TGCGCCAGCAGCCAAGAAACCGCTTTCTCCCAGGGAAAACTGTTTTTT. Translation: CASSQETAFSQGKLFF.

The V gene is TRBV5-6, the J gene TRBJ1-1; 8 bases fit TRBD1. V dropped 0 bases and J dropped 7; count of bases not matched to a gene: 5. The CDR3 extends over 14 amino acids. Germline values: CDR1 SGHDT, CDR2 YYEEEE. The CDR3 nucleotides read TGTGCCAGCAGCTTGGGGCAGGGGGCGCGTGAAGCTTTCTTT. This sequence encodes CASSLGQGAREAFF.

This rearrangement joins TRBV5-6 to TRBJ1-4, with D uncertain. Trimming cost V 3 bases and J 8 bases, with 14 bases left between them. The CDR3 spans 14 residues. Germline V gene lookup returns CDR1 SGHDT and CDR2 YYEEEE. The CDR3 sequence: CASSSTNREEKLFF. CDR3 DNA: TGTGCCAGCAGCTCGACAAATAGGGAGGAAAAACTGTTTTTT. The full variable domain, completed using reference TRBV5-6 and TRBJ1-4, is DAGVTQSPTHLIKTRGQQVTLRCSPKSGHDTVSWYQQALGQGPQFIFQYYEEEERQRGNFPDRFSGHQFPNYSSELNVNALLLGDSALYLCASSSTNREEKLFFGSGTQLSVL.

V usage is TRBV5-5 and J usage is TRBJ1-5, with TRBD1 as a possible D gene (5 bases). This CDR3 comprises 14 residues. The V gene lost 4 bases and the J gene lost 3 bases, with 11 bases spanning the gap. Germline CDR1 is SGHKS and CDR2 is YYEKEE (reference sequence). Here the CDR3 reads CASSPDRTNQPQHF. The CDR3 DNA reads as TGTGCCAGCAGCCCAGACAGAACCAATCAGCCCCAGCATTTT. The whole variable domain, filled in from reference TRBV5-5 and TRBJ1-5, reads DAGVTQSPTHLIKTRGQQVTLRCSPISGHKSVSWYQQVLGQGPQFIFQYYEKEERGRGNFPDRFSARQFPNYSSELNVNALLLGDSALYLCASSPDRTNQPQHFGDGTRLSIL.

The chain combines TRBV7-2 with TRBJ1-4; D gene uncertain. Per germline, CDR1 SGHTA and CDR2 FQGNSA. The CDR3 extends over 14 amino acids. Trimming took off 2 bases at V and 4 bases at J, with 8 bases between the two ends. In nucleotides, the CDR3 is TGTGCCAGCAGCTTAACTCGGGGTAATGAAAAACTGTTTTTT. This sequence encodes CASSLTRGNEKLFF.

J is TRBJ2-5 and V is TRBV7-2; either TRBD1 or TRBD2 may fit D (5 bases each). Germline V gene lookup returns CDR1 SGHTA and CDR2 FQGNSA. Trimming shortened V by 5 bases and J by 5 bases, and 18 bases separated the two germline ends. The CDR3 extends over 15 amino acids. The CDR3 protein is CASSTQRGRDETQYF. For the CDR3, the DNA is TGTGCCAGCAGCACCCAACGGGGCAGAGACGAGACCCAGTACTTC.

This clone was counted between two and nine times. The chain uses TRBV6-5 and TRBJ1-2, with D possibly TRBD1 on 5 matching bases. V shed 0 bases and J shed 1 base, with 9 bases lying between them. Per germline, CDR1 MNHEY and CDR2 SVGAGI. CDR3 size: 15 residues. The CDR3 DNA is TGTGCCAGCAGTTACTCAGCAGGGATTAACTATGGCTACACCTTC. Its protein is CASSYSAGINYGYTF.

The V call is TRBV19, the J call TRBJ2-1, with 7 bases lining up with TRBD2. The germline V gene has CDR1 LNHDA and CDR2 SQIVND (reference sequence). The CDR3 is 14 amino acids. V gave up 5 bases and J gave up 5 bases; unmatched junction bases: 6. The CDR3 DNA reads TGTGCCAGTAGTCCTCGCGGGGGAAACAATGAGCAGTTCTTC. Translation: CASSPRGGNNEQFF.

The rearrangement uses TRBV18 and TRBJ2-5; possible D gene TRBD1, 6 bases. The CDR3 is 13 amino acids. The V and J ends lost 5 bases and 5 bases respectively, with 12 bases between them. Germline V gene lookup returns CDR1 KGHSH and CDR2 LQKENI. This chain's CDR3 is CASSSYRAETQYF. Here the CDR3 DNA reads TGTGCCAGCTCATCATACAGGGCCGAGACCCAGTACTTC.

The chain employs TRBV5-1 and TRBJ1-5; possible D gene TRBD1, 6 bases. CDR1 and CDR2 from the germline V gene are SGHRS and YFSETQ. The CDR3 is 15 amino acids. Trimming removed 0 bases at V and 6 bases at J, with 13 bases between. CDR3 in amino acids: CASSLGGATSQPQHF. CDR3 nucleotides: TGCGCCAGCAGCTTGGGGGGGGCAACCAGTCAGCCCCAGCATTTT.

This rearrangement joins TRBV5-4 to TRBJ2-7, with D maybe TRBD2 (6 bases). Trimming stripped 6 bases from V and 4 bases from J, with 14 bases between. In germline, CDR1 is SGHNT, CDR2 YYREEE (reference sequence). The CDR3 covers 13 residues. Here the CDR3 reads CASKPGTPYEQYF. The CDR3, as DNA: TGTGCCAGCAAACCCGGGACTCCTTACGAGCAGTACTTC.

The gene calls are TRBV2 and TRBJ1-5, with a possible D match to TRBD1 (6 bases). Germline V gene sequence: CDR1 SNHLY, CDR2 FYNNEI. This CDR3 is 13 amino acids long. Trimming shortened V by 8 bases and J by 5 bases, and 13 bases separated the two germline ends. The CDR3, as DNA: TGTGCCAGCCAGCAAAGGGGGTATCAGCCCCAGCATTTT. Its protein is CASQQRGYQPQHF.

The CDR3 DNA follows: TGTGCCAGCAGCTTAGGACTCTTTAACACTGAAGCTTTCTTT. As protein: CASSLGLFNTEAFF. V and J are TRBV11-2 and TRBJ1-1, with no clear D. The V end lost 1 base, the J end lost 2 bases, and 8 bases lay between the germline ends. The CDR3 is 14 residues long. Germline V gene lookup returns CDR1 SGHAT and CDR2 FQNNGV.

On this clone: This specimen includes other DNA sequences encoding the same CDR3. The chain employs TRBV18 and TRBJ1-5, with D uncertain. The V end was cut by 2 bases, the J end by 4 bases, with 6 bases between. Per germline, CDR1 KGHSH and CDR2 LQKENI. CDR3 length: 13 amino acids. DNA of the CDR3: TGTGCCAGCTCACCAGATAGGAATCAGCCCCAGCATTTT. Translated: CASSPDRNQPQHF.

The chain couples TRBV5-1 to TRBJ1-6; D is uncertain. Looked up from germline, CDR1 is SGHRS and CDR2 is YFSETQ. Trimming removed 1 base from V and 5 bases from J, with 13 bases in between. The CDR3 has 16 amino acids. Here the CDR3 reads CASSLSLSTNNSPLHF. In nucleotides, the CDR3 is TGCGCCAGCAGCTTGAGTTTATCGACTAATAATTCACCCCTCCACTTT.

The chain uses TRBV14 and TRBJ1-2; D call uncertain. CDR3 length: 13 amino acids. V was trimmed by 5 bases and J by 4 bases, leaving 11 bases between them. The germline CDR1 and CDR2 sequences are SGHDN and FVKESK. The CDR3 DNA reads TGTGCCAGCAGCGTAGGACCATTCTATGGCTACACCTTC. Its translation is CASSVGPFYGYTF.

The CDR3 loop reads CASSPVGLTEAFF. The CDR3 DNA is TGTGCCAGCAGCCCCGTTGGTCTGACTGAAGCTTTCTTT. This chain uses TRBV9 with TRBJ1-1; no clear D. The germline CDR1 and CDR2 sequences are SGDLS and YYNGEE. Trimming cost V 4 bases and J 5 bases, with 12 bases left between them. This CDR3 region has 13 residues.

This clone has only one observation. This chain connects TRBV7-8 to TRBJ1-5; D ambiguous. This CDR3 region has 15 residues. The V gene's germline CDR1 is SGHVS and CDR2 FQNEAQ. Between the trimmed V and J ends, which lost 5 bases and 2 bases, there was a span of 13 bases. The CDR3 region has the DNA TGTGCCAGCAGCCCATTCCGGGTCGGCAATCAGCCCCAGCATTTT. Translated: CASSPFRVGNQPQHF.

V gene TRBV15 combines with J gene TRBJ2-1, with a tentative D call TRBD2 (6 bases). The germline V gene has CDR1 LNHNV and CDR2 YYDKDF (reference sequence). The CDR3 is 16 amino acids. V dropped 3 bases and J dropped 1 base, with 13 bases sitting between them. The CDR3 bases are TGTGCCACCAGCAGTTACAACGGGGGTTCCTACAATGAGCAGTTCTTC. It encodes CATSSYNGGSYNEQFF. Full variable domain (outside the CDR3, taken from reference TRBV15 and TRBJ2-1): DAMVIQNPRYQVTQFGKPVTLSCSQTLNHNVMYWYQQKSSQAPKLLFHYYDKDFNNEADTPDNFQSRRPNTSFCFLDIRSPGLGDTAMYLCATSSYNGGSYNEQFFGPGTRLTVL.

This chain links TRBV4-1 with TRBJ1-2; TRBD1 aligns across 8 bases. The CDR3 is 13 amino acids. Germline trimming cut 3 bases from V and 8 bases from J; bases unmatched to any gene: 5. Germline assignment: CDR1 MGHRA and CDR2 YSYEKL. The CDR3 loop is CASSQTGVYGYTF. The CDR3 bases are TGCGCCAGCAGCCAGACAGGGGTCTACGGCTACACCTTC.

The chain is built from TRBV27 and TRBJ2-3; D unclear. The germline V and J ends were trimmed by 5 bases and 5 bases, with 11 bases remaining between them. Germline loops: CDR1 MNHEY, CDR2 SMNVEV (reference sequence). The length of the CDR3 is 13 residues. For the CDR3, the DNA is TGTGCCAGCAGTCCCCTCTCTTTAGATACGCAGTATTTT. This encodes CASSPLSLDTQYF.